The next 22 T cell receptor beta chains were all read from a single sample in a study of B cell selection in AIRE deficiency. Regulatory T cells were sorted as CD4+CD25hiCD127low/negative. Only in-frame clones appear in the TCRdb table, and some are missing; sequencing was by immunoSEQ multiplex PCR. The table has roughly 24,000 clones, about nine tenths seen once; the top ten hold 1% to 1.4%. Sequencing was performed on CD4+CD25+ Tregs sorted from PBMCs. These receptors all stem from a human donor in good health.

The rearrangement joins TRBV27 to TRBJ1-1; weak D call: TRBD1 (6 bases). CDR3 length equals 12 residues. From germline, CDR1 is MNHEY and CDR2 SMNVEV (reference sequence). V was pared by 7 bases and J by 5 bases, with 11 bases between. In nucleotides, the CDR3 is TGTGCCAGCAAGGGGGGCTGGACTGAAGCTTTCTTT. Translated: CASKGGWTEAFF.

This rearrangement joins TRBV2 to TRBJ2-1; D not resolved. The germline V gene has CDR1 SNHLY and CDR2 FYNNEI. The CDR3 consists of 10 residues. Trimming cost V 7 bases and J 4 bases, with 2 bases left between them. The CDR3 loop is CASNYNEQFF. The DNA of the CDR3 is TGTGCCAGCAATTACAATGAGCAGTTCTTC.

The rearrangement joins TRBV5-1 to TRBJ1-2; no firm D call. The V and J ends lost 3 bases and 4 bases respectively, with 10 bases between them. The CDR3 runs 13 residues. The germline gives CDR1 SGHRS, CDR2 YFSETQ. The CDR3 loop is CASSWSSTYGYTF. The DNA for the CDR3 is TGCGCCAGCAGCTGGAGCAGTACCTATGGCTACACCTTC.

This clone was recorded once. The chain couples TRBV2 to TRBJ2-7; a possible D gene is TRBD2 (5 bases). Germline lookup yields CDR1 SNHLY and CDR2 FYNNEI. The CDR3 is 15 amino acids. V was cut by 3 bases and J by 0 bases, with 12 bases left in between. CDR3 residues: CASSDDRGLSYEQYF. Here the CDR3 DNA reads TGTGCCAGCAGTGACGATCGAGGGCTCTCCTACGAGCAGTACTTC.

The genes are TRBV10-3 and TRBJ2-2; 11 bases fit TRBD2. With V trimmed by 2 bases and J by 8 bases, 10 bases remained unmatched. The CDR3 length is 17 residues. CDR1 and CDR2 from the germline V gene are ENHRY and SYGVKD. CDR3 residues: CAISEHSGGAVSGELFF. CDR3 nucleotides: TGTGCCATCAGTGAGCATAGCGGGGGGGCTGTTTCAGGGGAGCTGTTTTTT.

V usage is TRBV5-8 and J usage is TRBJ1-4; D unclear. There are 16 residues in the CDR3. CDR1 SGHTS and CDR2 YDEGEE come from the germline V gene. Trimming pared 0 bases from V and 3 bases from J, leaving 12 bases between. CDR3 sequence: CASSLAAGNPNEKLFF. CDR3 sequence (DNA): TGTGCCAGCAGCTTGGCCGCCGGGAACCCTAATGAAAAACTGTTTTTT.

CDR3 residues: CASSLEGPGGGYGYTF. DNA for the CDR3: TGTGCCAGCAGTCTCGAGGGACCTGGGGGAGGCTATGGCTACACCTTC. This chain connects TRBV14 to TRBJ1-2; D is possibly TRBD1 (5 bases). This CDR3 has 16 residues. Per germline, CDR1 SGHDN and CDR2 FVKESK. Deletions cut 6 bases from V and 4 bases from J, with 21 bases between.

This rearrangement joins TRBV2 to TRBJ2-5, with 8 bases identical to TRBD2. This CDR3 has 15 amino acids. Looked up from germline, CDR1 is SNHLY and CDR2 is FYNNEI. The V segment lost 6 bases and the J segment 2 bases; nucleotides outside the gene matches: 8. The CDR3 spells CASRTGGPGQETQYF. The CDR3 nucleotides are TGTGCCAGCAGGACGGGGGGGCCGGGACAAGAGACCCAGTACTTC.

The chain employs TRBV10-3 and TRBJ1-1; no clear D. CDR3 length: 15 amino acids. The V end lost 5 bases, the J end lost 2 bases, and 15 bases lay between the germline ends. The germline V gene encodes CDR1 ENHRY and CDR2 SYGVKD. The CDR3 region has the DNA TGTGCCATCAGTACGGAATACAGAGCTAACACTGAAGCTTTCTTT. This sequence encodes CAISTEYRANTEAFF.

The chain uses TRBV5-1 and TRBJ2-5, with TRBD2 matching over 13 bases. V lost 3 bases, J lost 5 bases, and 4 bases stayed unmatched. The CDR3 contains 15 residues. Germline V gene data show CDR1 as SGHRS and CDR2 as YFSETQ. In nucleotides, the CDR3 is TGCGCCAGCAGCTCGGGACTAGCGGGGTCGGAGACCCAGTACTTC. Its protein is CASSSGLAGSETQYF. The full variable domain, completed using reference TRBV5-1 and TRBJ2-5, is KAGVTQTPRYLIKTRGQQVTLSCSPISGHRSVSWYQQTPGQGLQFLFEYFSETQRNKGNFPGRFSGRQFSNSRSEMNVSTLELGDSALYLCASSSGLAGSETQYFGPGTRLLVL.

This chain links TRBV18 with TRBJ2-3; the D gene is possibly TRBD1 (5 bases). Germline V gene data show CDR1 as KGHSH and CDR2 as LQKENI. V was clipped by 2 bases and J by 1 base, with 16 bases between them. The CDR3 loop spans 17 amino acids. CDR3 coding DNA: TGTGCCAGCTCACCAGGCCAGGGTCAGTTCCGCACAGATACGCAGTATTTT. It is translated as CASSPGQGQFRTDTQYF.

This chain connects TRBV5-6 to TRBJ1-1; D call uncertain. This CDR3 is built from 14 residues. Deletions cut 0 bases from V and 3 bases from J, with 9 bases between. Germline V gene lookup returns CDR1 SGHDT and CDR2 YYEEEE. CDR3 protein: CASSLEAPYTEAFF. Written as DNA, the CDR3 is TGTGCCAGCAGCTTGGAGGCACCCTACACTGAAGCTTTCTTT.

The rearrangement links TRBV7-8 to TRBJ2-3; D is undetermined. The germline V and J ends were trimmed by 0 bases and 5 bases, with 15 bases remaining between them. The CDR3 covers 16 residues. The germline CDR1 and CDR2 sequences are SGHVS and FQNEAQ. The CDR3 region has the DNA TGTGCCAGCAGCTTAGCGGGTTTCGGGTTCAGAGATACGCAGTATTTT. Residues: CASSLAGFGFRDTQYF.

This sequence joins TRBV5-1 and TRBJ2-5; D is undetermined. TRBJ2-7 matches the DNA end more closely, so the J call is doubtful. CDR1 and CDR2 from the germline V gene are SGHRS and YFSETQ. The CDR3 contains 14 residues. This CDR3 reads CASSLALVDYEQYF. Written as DNA, the CDR3 is TGCGCCAGCAGCTTGGCACTGGTAGATTACGAGCAGTACTTC.

The chain employs TRBV10-2 and TRBJ2-5; 10 nucleotides agree with TRBD2. After removal of 6 bases from V and 1 base from J, the junction contained 2 bases not matched to a gene. The germline V gene encodes CDR1 WSHSY and CDR2 SAAADI. The CDR3 is made up of 14 amino acids. CDR3 in DNA: TGCGCCAGCAGACTAGCGGGGACCCAAGAGACCCAGTACTTC. Translation gives CASRLAGTQETQYF.

This chain uses TRBV5-4 with TRBJ2-3, with 7 bases fitting TRBD2. CDR1 and CDR2 (germline): SGHNT, YYREEE (reference sequence). V gave up 0 bases and J gave up 1 base; unmatched junction bases: 8. This CDR3 comprises 17 residues. CDR3 DNA sequence: TGTGCCAGCAGCTTGGCCGTAAGCGGGGAGGGCACAGATACGCAGTATTTT. This sequence encodes CASSLAVSGEGTDTQYF.

The chain links TRBV15 to TRBJ2-5; TRBD1 is a possible D gene (5 bases). Germline V lookup: CDR1 LNHNV, CDR2 YYDKDF (reference sequence). V was shortened by 9 bases and J by 5 bases, with 22 bases between the two germline ends. The CDR3 runs to 15 residues. The CDR3 region is CATGRKGLGVETQYF. In DNA form, the CDR3 reads TGTGCCACGGGTAGAAAAGGGCTAGGGGTCGAGACCCAGTACTTC.

This sequence joins TRBV7-2 and TRBJ2-5; D is unresolved. The CDR3 runs to 13 residues. The V end was cut by 3 bases, the J end by 2 bases, with 7 bases between. The germline gives CDR1 SGHTA, CDR2 FQGNSA. CDR3 loop: CASSFSEQETQYF. The CDR3 DNA follows: TGTGCCAGCAGCTTTTCTGAGCAAGAGACCCAGTACTTC.

The chain has TRBV5-4 and TRBJ2-3; D call uncertain. In germline, CDR1 is SGHNT, CDR2 YYREEE (reference sequence). The CDR3 sequence is 13 residues long. The V gene lost 2 bases and the J gene lost 2 bases, with 6 bases spanning the gap. The CDR3 DNA reads as TGTGCCAGCAGCTTAGGCGCCACAGATACGCAGTATTTT. Protein sequence: CASSLGATDTQYF.

The chain employs TRBV25-1 and TRBJ2-7; D is undetermined. V was cut by 4 bases and J by 6 bases, with 16 bases left in between. This CDR3 is 14 amino acids long. The germline CDR1 and CDR2 sequences are MGHDK and SYGVNS. CDR3 DNA: TGTGCCAGCAGTGTTGAATGTAGAGATCCCGAGCAGTACTTC. Encoded protein: CASSVECRDPEQYF.

The V gene is TRBV6-5, the J gene TRBJ1-1; possible D gene TRBD1, 5 bases. Per the germline V gene, CDR1 is MNHEY and CDR2 is SVGAGI. The V end lost 5 bases, the J end lost 2 bases, and 15 bases lay between the germline ends. This CDR3 contains 15 residues. The CDR3, as DNA: TGTGCCAGCAGTGCCCGGGGGGGTTTCAACACTGAAGCTTTCTTT. It is translated as CASSARGGFNTEAFF.

The chain combines TRBV5-6 with TRBJ1-4; TRBD1 agrees at 9 bases. Trimming at V came to 4 bases and at J to 8 bases, leaving 12 bases not matched to a gene. Germline V gene data show CDR1 as SGHDT and CDR2 as YYEEEE. This CDR3 comprises 16 residues. The CDR3 DNA reads as TGTGCCAGCAGCCAGTTGGGGGGACAGGGAGGAGAAAAACTGTTTTTT. Translation gives CASSQLGGQGGEKLFF.